The rows below give T cell receptor beta chains drawn from one sample of a study of T cell changes during pregnancy in multiple sclerosis. Using immunoSEQ multiplex PCR, the repertoire was profiled, and TCRdb retains in-frame clones only, with some absent. Of 50,000 to 60,000 clones listed, approximately 90% are singletons. Sequenced here: peripheral blood, sampled after pregnancy. These receptor sequences come from a female donor in good health, enrolled as a control in a pregnancy study. The CDR3 runs from the conserved cysteine through the conserved F or W. The D gene is left open where the match is weak. Clone size is given for some rows only: seen once, a few or many times, or a class if the clone is expanded.

j_call | d_call | clone_size | v_call | cdr3_nt | cdr3_aa
TRBJ1-1 | - | once | TRBV11-2 | TGTGCCAGCAGACGTAGACAGTTGAACACTGAAGCTTTCTTT | CASRRRQLNTEAFF
TRBJ1-1 | - | - | TRBV14 | TGTGCCAGCAGCACGACAGTAAACACTGAAGCTTTCTTT | CASSTTVNTEAFF
TRBJ1-1 | - | - | TRBV14 | TGTGCCAGCAGCGAAGGTGGGGACTCTGAAGCTTTCTTT | CASSEGGDSEAFF
TRBJ2-7 | TRBD1 | - | TRBV6-1 | TGTGCCAGCAGTGGGGGACAGGGAAACGTTTACGAGCAGTACTTC | CASSGGQGNVYEQYF
TRBJ1-2 | - | - | TRBV7-2 | TGTGCCAGCAGCTTGACCCCGGGACAAAACTATGGCTACACCTTC | CASSLTPGQNYGYTF
TRBJ2-7 | - | once | TRBV21-1 | TGTGCCAGCAGCAAAGTACGGGTCCCGGAACGGTACGAGCAGTACTTC | CASSKVRVPERYEQYF
TRBJ2-7 | TRBD2 | - | TRBV10-3 | TGTGCCATCAGTCAACTAGCGGGGACCTACGAGCAGTACTTC | CAISQLAGTYEQYF
TRBJ2-7 | - | - | TRBV27 | TGTGCCAGCAGCTTAGGGGCAGGGGATGTCTACGAGCAGTACTTC | CASSLGAGDVYEQYF
TRBJ2-5 | TRBD2 | - | TRBV11-2 | TGTGCCAGCAGCTTCGGGACTAGCGGGACCGGGGGCGAGACCCAGTACTTC | CASSFGTSGTGGETQYF
TRBJ2-7 | TRBD2 | - | TRBV7-2 | TGTGCCAGCAGCCCCGAGACTAGCGGGGGCTACGAGCAGTACTTC | CASSPETSGGYEQYF
TRBJ1-2 | - | once | TRBV5-1 | TGCGCCAGCAGCTTGGAACCTCTAGCTAACTATGGCTACACCTTC | CASSLEPLANYGYTF
TRBJ2-3 | TRBD2 | - | TRBV5-4 | TGTGCCAGCAGTTTTCCCTCTTTGACTAGCGGGGGGGCCTCAGATACGCAGTATTTT | CASSFPSLTSGGASDTQYF
TRBJ2-5 | TRBD2 | - | TRBV6-5 | TGTGCCAGCAGTTACTCGGGACTAGAAGAGACCCAGTACTTC | CASSYSGLEETQYF
TRBJ1-1 | - | - | TRBV11-3 | TGTGCCAGCAGCTTAATTGGAGAGAACACTGAAGCTTTCTTT | CASSLIGENTEAFF
TRBJ2-1 | TRBD1 | - | TRBV28 | TGTGCCAGCAGTCCGTCCGGGACAGGGCTCTACAATGAGCAGTTCTTC | CASSPSGTGLYNEQFF
TRBJ2-5 | - | - | TRBV13 | TGTGCCAGCAGCTCCCGGCTGTCCAGGGGTGCGGCAACCCAGTACTTC | CASSSRLSRGAATQYF
TRBJ2-5 | - | - | TRBV6-5 | TGTGCCAGCAGTTACTCGATCAGGGAGACCCAGTACTTC | CASSYSIRETQYF
TRBJ2-7 | TRBD2 | - | TRBV5-6 | TGTGCCAGCAGCTTGTACTGGGCTAGCGGTAACTCCTACGAGCAGTACTTC | CASSLYWASGNSYEQYF
TRBJ2-3 | - | - | TRBV9 | TGTGCCAGCAGCGTAGAAATAGCCACAGATACGCAGTATTTT | CASSVEIATDTQYF
TRBJ2-3 | - | - | TRBV5-8 | TGTGCCAGCAGCATCTTAGGGCGGGGTCAAGCAGATACGCAGTATTTT | CASSILGRGQADTQYF
TRBJ2-1 | TRBD1 | - | TRBV2 | TGTGCCAAGCTAGAGCCCGACAGGGGGGATGAGCAGTTCTTC | CAKLEPDRGDEQFF
TRBJ2-1 | - | - | TRBV5-4 | TGTGCCAGCAGTCAGCAGGGTCTCCGCAATGAGCAGTTCTTC | CASSQQGLRNEQFF
TRBJ2-7 | - | - | TRBV27 | TGTGCCAGCAGTTTATCGGCGGGACCTTCCAGAGGGAGCTCCTACGAGCAGTACTTC | CASSLSAGPSRGSSYEQYF
TRBJ2-1 | TRBD2 | - | TRBV11-3 | TGTGCCAGCAGCCACTGGACTAGCGGGAGTAGGAATGAGCAGTTCTTC | CASSHWTSGSRNEQFF